The 2 T cell receptor beta chains presented below share a single source sample, sequenced in a study of shared clonotypes between healthy human individuals. Only in-frame clones appear in the TCRdb table, and some are missing; sequencing was by immunoSEQ multiplex PCR. Here the sample spans about 2.1 million clones, more than 85% being singletons. Naive CD8 isolation took CD45RO-negative cells positively selected for CCR7 and excluded terminally differentiated effector memory CD45RA+ cells. The sample taken for sequencing was naive CD8+ T cells from PBMCs. All receptors come from a man aged 18 to 29 in good health. Some clones in this sample may be carry-over from other donors' samples.

The chain links TRBV9 to TRBJ1-3; 8 nucleotides line up with TRBD1. Trimming removed 3 bases from V and 0 bases from J; junction bases left unmatched: 11. CDR3 length equals 18 residues. The germline CDR1 and CDR2 sequences are SGDLS and YYNGEE. CDR3 bases: TGTGCCAGCAGCGCCAATCCCGGACAGGGAAGCTCTGGAAACACCATATATTTT. This translates into CASSANPGQGSSGNTIYF.

V gene TRBV28 combines with J gene TRBJ2-7; no firm D call. The germline V and J ends were trimmed by 4 bases and 3 bases, with 7 bases remaining between them. CDR1 MDHEN and CDR2 SYDVKM come from the germline V gene. The CDR3 runs to 12 residues. The DNA for the CDR3 is TGTGCCAGCAGTTCAAATTTCTACGAGCAGTACTTC. This codes for CASSSNFYEQYF.